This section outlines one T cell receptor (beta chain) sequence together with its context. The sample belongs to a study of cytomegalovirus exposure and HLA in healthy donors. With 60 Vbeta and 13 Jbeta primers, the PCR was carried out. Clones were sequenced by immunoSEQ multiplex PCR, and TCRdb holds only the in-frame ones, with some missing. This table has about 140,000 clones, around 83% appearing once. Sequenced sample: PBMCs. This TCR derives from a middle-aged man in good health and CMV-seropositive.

The chain's CDR3 is CASSQDRGPTEKLFF. In DNA form, the CDR3 reads TGCGCCAGCAGCCAAGACAGGGGACCAACTGAAAAACTGTTTTTT. The J gene is TRBJ1-4, the V gene TRBV4-3; a weak D match, TRBD1 (6 bases). Germline lookup yields CDR1 LGHNA and CDR2 YSLEER. The CDR3 covers 15 residues. V lost 0 bases and J 7 bases, leaving 12 bases between the germline ends.